This T cell receptor beta chain originates from a study of graft-versus-host responses after intestinal transplantation. Overall study: Every recipient underwent anti-thymocyte globulin induction, then tacrolimus and steroids for approximately 3 years. Study findings and constraints: Researchers found GvH clones in recipient marrow, and some showed up first in ileum or blood. Clonal ratios of graft-versus-host to host-versus-graft in allografts were high for patients exhibiting graft-donor T cell macrochimerism.

Germline CDR1 WSHSY, CDR2 SAAADI. V was cut by 0 bases and J by 1 base, with 18 bases left in between. This CDR3 is built from 18 residues. Clones were sequenced by immunoSEQ multiplex PCR, and TCRdb holds only the in-frame ones, with some missing. The repertoire holds 20,000 to 25,000 clones, with over 35% as singletons. This clone was observed a few times. Irradiated, violet-dye-labeled stimulator cells, 200,000 in number, were plated with 200,000 CFSE-labeled responder cells. CFSE-low proliferating responders, CD3+CD4+ and CD3+CD8+, were sorted post-reaction. The sequence was obtained from a human patient who was an organ donor for intestinal transplantation. This specimen was alloreactive CD8+ T cells from a mixed lymphocyte reaction culture, taken before transplantation. Subset of the sample: CFSE-low proliferating T cells sorted from roughly six-day pre-transplant mixed lymphocyte reaction (GvH or HvG direction). J is TRBJ1-2 and V is TRBV10-2; D not certain. CDR3 DNA sequence: TGCGCCAGCAGTGAGTCGAAGGAATATCATCCCATTAACTATGGCTACACCTTC. This gives the protein CASSESKEYHPINYGYTF.